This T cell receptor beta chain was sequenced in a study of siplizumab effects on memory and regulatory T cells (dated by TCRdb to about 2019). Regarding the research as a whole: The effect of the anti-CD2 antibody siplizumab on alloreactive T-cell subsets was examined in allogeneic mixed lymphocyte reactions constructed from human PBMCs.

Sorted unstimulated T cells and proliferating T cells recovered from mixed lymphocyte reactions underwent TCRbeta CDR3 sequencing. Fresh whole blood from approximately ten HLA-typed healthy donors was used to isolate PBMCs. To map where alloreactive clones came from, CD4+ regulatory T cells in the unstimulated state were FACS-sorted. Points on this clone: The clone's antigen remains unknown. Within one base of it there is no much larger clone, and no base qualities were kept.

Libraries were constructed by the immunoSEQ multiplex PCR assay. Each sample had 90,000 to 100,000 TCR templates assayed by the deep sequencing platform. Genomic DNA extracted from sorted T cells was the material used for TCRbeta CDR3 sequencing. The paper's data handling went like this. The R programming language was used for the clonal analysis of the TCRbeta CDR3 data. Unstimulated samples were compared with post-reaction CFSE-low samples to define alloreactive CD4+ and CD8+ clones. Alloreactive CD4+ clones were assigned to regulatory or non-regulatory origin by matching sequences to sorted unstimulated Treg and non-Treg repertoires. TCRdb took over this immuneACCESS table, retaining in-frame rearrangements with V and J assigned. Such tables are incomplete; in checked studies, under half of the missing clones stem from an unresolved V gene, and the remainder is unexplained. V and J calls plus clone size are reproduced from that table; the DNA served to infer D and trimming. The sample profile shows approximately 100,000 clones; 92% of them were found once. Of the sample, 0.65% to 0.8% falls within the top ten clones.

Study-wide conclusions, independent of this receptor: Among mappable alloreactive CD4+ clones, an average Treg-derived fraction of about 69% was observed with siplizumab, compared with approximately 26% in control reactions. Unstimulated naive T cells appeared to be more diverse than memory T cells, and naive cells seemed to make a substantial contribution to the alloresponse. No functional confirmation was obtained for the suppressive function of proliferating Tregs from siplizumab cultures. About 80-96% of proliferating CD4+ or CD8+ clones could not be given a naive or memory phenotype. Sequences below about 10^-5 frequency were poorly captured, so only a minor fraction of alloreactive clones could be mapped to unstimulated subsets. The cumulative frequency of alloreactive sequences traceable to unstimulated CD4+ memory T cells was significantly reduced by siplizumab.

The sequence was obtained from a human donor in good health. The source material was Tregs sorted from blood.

The CDR3 loop reads CASRYNGQGNSPLHF. The bases read TGTGCCAGCAGGTATAACGGACAGGGCAATTCACCCCTCCACTTT. The chain couples TRBV28 to TRBJ1-6; 8 middle bases align to TRBD1. Measured from the cysteine to the phenylalanine, the CDR3 is 15 residues long. The DNA shown is the 45-base CDR3, in frame from base 1. CDR1 and CDR2, per the germline V gene, are MDHEN and SYDVKM. V has 6 bases trimmed and J has 7 bases trimmed; junction bases matching no gene number 8.